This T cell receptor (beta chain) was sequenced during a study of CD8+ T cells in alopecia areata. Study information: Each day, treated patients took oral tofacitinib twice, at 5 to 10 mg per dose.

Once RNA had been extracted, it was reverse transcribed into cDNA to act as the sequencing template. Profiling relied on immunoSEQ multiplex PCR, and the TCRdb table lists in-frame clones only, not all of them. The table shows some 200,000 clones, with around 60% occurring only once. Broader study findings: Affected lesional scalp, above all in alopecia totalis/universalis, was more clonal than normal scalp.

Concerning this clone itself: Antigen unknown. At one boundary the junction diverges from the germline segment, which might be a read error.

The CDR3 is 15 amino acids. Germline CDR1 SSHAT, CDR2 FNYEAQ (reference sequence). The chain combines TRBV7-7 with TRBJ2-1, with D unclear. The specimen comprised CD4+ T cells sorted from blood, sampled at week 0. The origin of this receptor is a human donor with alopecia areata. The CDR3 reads CASSLEQSSYNEQFF. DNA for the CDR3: TGTGCTAGCAGCCTCGAACAAAGCTCCTACAATGAGCAGTTCTTC.